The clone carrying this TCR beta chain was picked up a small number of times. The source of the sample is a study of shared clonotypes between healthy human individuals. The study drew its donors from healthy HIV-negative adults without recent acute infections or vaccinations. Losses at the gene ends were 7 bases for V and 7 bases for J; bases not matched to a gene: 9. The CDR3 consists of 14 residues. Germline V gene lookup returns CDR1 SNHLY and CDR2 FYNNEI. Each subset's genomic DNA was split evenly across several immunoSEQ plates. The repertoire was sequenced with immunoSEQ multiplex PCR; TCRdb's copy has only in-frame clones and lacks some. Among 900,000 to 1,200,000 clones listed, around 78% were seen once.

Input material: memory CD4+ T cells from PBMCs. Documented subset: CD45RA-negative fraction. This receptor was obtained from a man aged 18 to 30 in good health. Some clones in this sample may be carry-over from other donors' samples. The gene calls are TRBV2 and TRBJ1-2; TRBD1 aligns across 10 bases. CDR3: CASTIDRGRSGYTF. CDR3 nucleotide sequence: TGTGCCAGCACCATAGACAGGGGGCGGTCTGGCTACACCTTC. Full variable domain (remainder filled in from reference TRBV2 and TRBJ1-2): EPEVTQTPSHQVTQMGQEVILRCVPISNHLYFYWYRQILGQKVEFLVSFYNNEISEKSEIFDDQFSVERPDGSNFTLKIRSTKLEDSAMYFCASTIDRGRSGYTFGSGTRLTVV.